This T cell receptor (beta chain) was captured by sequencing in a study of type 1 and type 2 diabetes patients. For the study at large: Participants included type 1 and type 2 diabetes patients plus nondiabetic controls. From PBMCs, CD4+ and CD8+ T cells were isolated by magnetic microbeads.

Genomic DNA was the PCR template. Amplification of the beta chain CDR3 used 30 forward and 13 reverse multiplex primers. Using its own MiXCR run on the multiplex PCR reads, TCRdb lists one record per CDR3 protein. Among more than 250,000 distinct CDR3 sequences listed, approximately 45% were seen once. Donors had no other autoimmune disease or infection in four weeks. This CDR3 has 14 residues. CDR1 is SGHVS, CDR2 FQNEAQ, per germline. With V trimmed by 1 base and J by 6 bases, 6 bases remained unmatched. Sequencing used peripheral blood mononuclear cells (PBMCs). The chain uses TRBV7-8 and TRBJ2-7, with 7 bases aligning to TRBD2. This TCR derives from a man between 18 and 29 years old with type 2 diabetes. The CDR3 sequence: CASSLGSGEGEQYF. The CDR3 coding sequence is TGTGCCAGCAGCTTAGGCTCCGGGGAGGGCGAGCAGTACTTC.